The following is a T cell receptor (beta chain) sequence with its context. Original data processing: Amplification of reference gene primers provided the estimated nucleated cell counts. Sequencing used immunoSEQ multiplex PCR; TCRdb keeps in-frame clones, though not all of them. V and J calls and clone size are copied from that table; D and trimming were computed from the DNA. This table holds about 70,000 clones, approximately 89% found once. This sample is part of a study of blood T cell repertoires in COVID-19. The overall study: COVID-19 samples collected from the United States, Italy and Spain covered acute and convalescent phases. The analysed material was cDNA or gDNA that came from T cells, B-cell-depleted T cells, or PBMCs.

Germline CDR1 SGDLS, CDR2 YYNGEE. There are 14 residues in the CDR3. V lost 1 base to trimming and J lost 6 bases, with 13 bases between them. The sequence derives from a human donor in a cohort sampled during active COVID-19. The material sequenced was peripheral blood. The gene calls are TRBV9 and TRBJ1-2, with a weak D call TRBD1 (5 bases). The CDR3 nucleotides are TGTGCCAGCAGCGTAAGCAGGGAACGCCATGGCTACACCTTC. It codes for CASSVSRERHGYTF.